Listed below are T cell receptor beta chains from one sample, sequenced in a study of cytomegalovirus exposure and HLA in healthy donors. Data came from immunoSEQ multiplex PCR; TCRdb stores just in-frame clones and leaves some out. The sample has some 150,000 clones; 60% to 70% are singletons. The specimen was PBMCs. The source is a woman aged 55-70 years in good health and CMV-seropositive. Both conserved end residues are part of each CDR3. D genes are given only for firm matches. A row's size may be missing; if present it is once, few, many or a size class.

D	size	V	J	DNA	CDR3
-	-	TRBV9	TRBJ2-5	TGTGCCAGCAGCGTAGCGGCCGCAGCGGACCAAGAGACCCAGTACTTC	CASSVAAAADQETQYF
TRBD2	-	TRBV7-6	TRBJ2-2	TGTGCCAGCAGCTTAGTGGAGGCTAGCGGCGTCACCGGGGAGCTGTTTTTT	CASSLVEASGVTGELFF
-	-	TRBV7-3	TRBJ2-1	TGTGCCAGCAGCCCGGAGCCCGGGTGGCCCTACAATGAGCAGTTCTTC	CASSPEPGWPYNEQFF
-	few	TRBV14	TRBJ1-2	TGTGCCAGCAGCCAAGAGGCTTCCCCGATCTACTATGGCTACACCTTC	CASSQEASPIYYGYTF
-	-	TRBV5-6	TRBJ2-2	TGTGCCAGCAGCGTGGGGACAAATGGGGAGCTGTTTTTT	CASSVGTNGELFF
-	once	TRBV6-5	TRBJ2-1	TGTGCCAGCAGTTACCTTCAGGGGTATGAGCAGTTCTTC	CASSYLQGYEQFF
TRBD2	-	TRBV30	TRBJ2-1	TGTGCCTGGGATTATAGCGGGACCTACAATGAGCAGTTCTTC	CAWDYSGTYNEQFF
TRBD2	-	TRBV13	TRBJ2-7	TGTGCCAGCAGCCCGTTAGGGGAGGGAGCCTACGAGCAGTACTTC	CASSPLGEGAYEQYF
-	-	TRBV29-1	TRBJ2-5	TGCAGCGGTGACGACAGTGAGACCCAGTACTTC	CSGDDSETQYF
TRBD1	few	TRBV5-8	TRBJ2-3	TGTGCCAGCAGCTTCCACAGGGGACCCACAGATACGCAGTATTTT	CASSFHRGPTDTQYF